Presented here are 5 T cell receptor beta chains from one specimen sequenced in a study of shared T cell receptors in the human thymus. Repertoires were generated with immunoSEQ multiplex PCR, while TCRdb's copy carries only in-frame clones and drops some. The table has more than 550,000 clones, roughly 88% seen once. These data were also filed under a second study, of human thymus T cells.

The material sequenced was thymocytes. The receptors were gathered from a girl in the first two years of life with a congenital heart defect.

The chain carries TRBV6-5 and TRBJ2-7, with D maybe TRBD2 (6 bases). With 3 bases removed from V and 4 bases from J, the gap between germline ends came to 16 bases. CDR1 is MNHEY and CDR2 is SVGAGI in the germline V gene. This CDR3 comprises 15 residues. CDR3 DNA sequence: TGTGCCAGCAGTTATGAGTGGGGGACTGAGTACGAGCAGTACTTC. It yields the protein CASSYEWGTEYEQYF.

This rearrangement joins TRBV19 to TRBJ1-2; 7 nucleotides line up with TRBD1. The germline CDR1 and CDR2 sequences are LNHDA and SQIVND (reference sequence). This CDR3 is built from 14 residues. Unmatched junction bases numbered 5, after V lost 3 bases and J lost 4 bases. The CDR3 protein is CASSIQGGFYGYTF. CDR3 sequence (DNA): TGTGCCAGTAGTATCCAGGGGGGATTCTATGGCTACACCTTC.

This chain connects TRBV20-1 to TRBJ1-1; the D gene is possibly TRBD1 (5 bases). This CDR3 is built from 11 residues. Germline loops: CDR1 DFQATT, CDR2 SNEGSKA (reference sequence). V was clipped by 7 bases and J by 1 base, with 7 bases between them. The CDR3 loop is CSGQPNTEAFF. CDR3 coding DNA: TGCAGTGGACAGCCGAACACTGAAGCTTTCTTT.

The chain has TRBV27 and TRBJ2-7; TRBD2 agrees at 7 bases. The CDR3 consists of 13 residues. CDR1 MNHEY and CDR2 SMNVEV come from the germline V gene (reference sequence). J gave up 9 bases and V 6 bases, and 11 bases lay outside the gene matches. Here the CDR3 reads CASRGGIPRGQYF. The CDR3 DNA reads TGTGCCAGCAGGGGGGGGATCCCCCGAGGGCAGTACTTC.

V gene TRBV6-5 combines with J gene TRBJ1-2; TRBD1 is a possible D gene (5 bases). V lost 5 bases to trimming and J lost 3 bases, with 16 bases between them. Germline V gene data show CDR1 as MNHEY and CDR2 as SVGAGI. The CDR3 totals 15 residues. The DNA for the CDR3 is TGTGCCAGCAGTCACCCAGGGCGGGGTGACTATGGCTACACCTTC. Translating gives CASSHPGRGDYGYTF.